The clone carrying this T cell receptor beta chain has only a few counts. Its antigen remains unknown. The data stem from a study of radiotherapy plus CTLA-4 blockade in lung cancer. V lost 8 bases to trimming and J lost 3 bases, with 16 bases between them. Per the germline V gene, CDR1 is SEHNR and CDR2 is FQNEAQ (reference sequence). The CDR3 sequence is 15 residues long. Points from the study as a whole: Subsequent to radiotherapy plus ipilimumab, tumor-derived TCR clones underwent expansion in blood.

Repertoires were generated with immunoSEQ multiplex PCR, while TCRdb's copy carries only in-frame clones and drops some. The sample shows tens of thousands of clones, 77% of them seen only once. The source material was peripheral blood, sampled from a patient treated with radiotherapy plus ipilimumab. The receptor was isolated from a human donor with non-small cell lung cancer whose response to radiotherapy plus ipilimumab could not be evaluated. The chain is built from TRBV7-9 and TRBJ1-4; D is possibly TRBD1 (5 bases). This CDR3 reads CASRPLRGPNEKLFF. As DNA, the CDR3 is TGTGCCAGCCGCCCCTTGCGGGGACCTAATGAAAAACTGTTTTTT.